The next 10 T cell receptor beta chains were all read from a single sample in a study of CD8+ T cells in alopecia areata. RNA was isolated and reverse transcribed to cDNA, the sequencing template. Sequencing was performed with immunoSEQ multiplex PCR; in TCRdb, only in-frame clones are kept and a portion is missing. The top ten clones hold over 1% of a sample with a few hundred thousand clones, roughly three fifths of them seen once. Treatment meaning: oral pan-JAK inhibitor, 5-10 mg twice daily. The sample here was CD4+ T cells sorted from blood, taken at roughly week 45, from a patient treated with tofacitinib. Receptors were obtained from a human donor with alopecia areata.

The V and J genes are TRBV5-5 and TRBJ1-1; D gene uncertain. The CDR3 is 11 residues long. Trimming stripped 3 bases from V and 3 bases from J, with 3 bases between. Germline assignment: CDR1 SGHKS and CDR2 YYEKEE (reference sequence). The CDR3 coding sequence is TGTGCCAGCAGCTCCGACACTGAAGCTTTCTTT. This sequence encodes CASSSDTEAFF.

The chain is built from TRBV2 and TRBJ1-5; D might be TRBD1 (5 bases). Trimming removed 6 bases from V and 3 bases from J, with 9 bases in between. Germline CDR1 and CDR2: SNHLY and FYNNEI. CDR3 length equals 13 residues. The CDR3 loop is CASRGRTNQPQHF. The CDR3 coding sequence is TGTGCCAGCAGGGGACGGACCAATCAGCCCCAGCATTTT.

V usage is TRBV29-1 and J usage is TRBJ2-1, with 9 bases identical to TRBD2. The V segment lost 3 bases and the J segment 10 bases; nucleotides outside the gene matches: 7. The V gene's germline CDR1 is SQVTM and CDR2 ANQGSEA. This CDR3 is 13 amino acids long. The CDR3: CSVDGSLAGEQFF. The CDR3 DNA is TGCAGCGTTGACGGGAGTCTAGCGGGGGAGCAGTTCTTC.

This clone was observed a handful of times. The gene calls are TRBV7-2 and TRBJ1-2; 8 nucleotides agree with TRBD1. The trim removed 1 base at V and 11 bases at J, leaving 3 bases unmatched. The CDR3 length is 12 residues. CDR1 and CDR2 from the germline V gene are SGHTA and FQGNSA. CDR3 in amino acids: CASSLEQGVYTF. The CDR3 DNA follows: TGTGCCAGCAGCTTAGAACAGGGGGTTTACACCTTC. Drawing the rest from reference TRBV7-2 and TRBJ1-2, the complete variable domain is GAGVSQSPSNKVTEKGKDVELRCDPISGHTALYWYRQSLGQGLEFLIYFQGNSAPDKSGLPSDRFSAERTGGSVSTLTIQRTQQEDSAVYLCASSLEQGVYTFGSGTRLTVV.

The chain recombines TRBV9 with TRBJ2-1; D may be TRBD2 (7 bases). Trimming stripped 0 bases from V and 0 bases from J, with 10 bases between. The germline V gene encodes CDR1 SGDLS and CDR2 YYNGEE. This CDR3 has 16 residues. CDR3 DNA sequence: TGTGCCAGCAGCGTAGTTGGGGGGGCCTCCTACAATGAGCAGTTCTTC. Its protein product is CASSVVGGASYNEQFF.

The chain joins TRBV2 to TRBJ1-6; D gene uncertain. The CDR3 runs 14 residues. CDR1 SNHLY and CDR2 FYNNEI come from the germline V gene. V was shortened by 3 bases and J by 7 bases, with 10 bases between the two germline ends. The CDR3 region has the DNA TGTGCCAGCAGTGAGTCGGGGAGGAATTCACCCCTCCACTTT. It codes for CASSESGRNSPLHF.

V gene TRBV2 combines with J gene TRBJ2-3; unclear D gene. V lost 9 bases and J lost 4, with 17 bases in between. Germline V gives CDR1 SNHLY, CDR2 FYNNEI. The CDR3 is 14 amino acids. CDR3 region: CASLYLPGPDTQYF. The CDR3 DNA follows: TGTGCCAGTCTATATTTACCGGGCCCAGATACGCAGTATTTT.

The J gene is TRBJ2-3, the V gene TRBV5-1; 8 positions match TRBD1. V lost 4 bases to trimming and J lost 3 bases; unmatched junction nucleotides: 13. The CDR3 consists of 17 residues. The germline V gene has CDR1 SGHRS and CDR2 YFSETQ. CDR3 bases: TGCGCCAGCAGCCCACGGATCGGACAGGGATTGACAGATACGCAGTATTTT. Amino acids: CASSPRIGQGLTDTQYF. The full variable domain, in which reference TRBV5-1 and TRBJ2-3 provide the parts outside the CDR3, is KAGVTQTPRYLIKTRGQQVTLSCSPISGHRSVSWYQQTPGQGLQFLFEYFSETQRNKGNFPGRFSGRQFSNSRSEMNVSTLELGDSALYLCASSPRIGQGLTDTQYFGPGTRLTVL.

The V and J genes are TRBV25-1 and TRBJ2-1; D gene unclear. Germline V gene lookup returns CDR1 MGHDK and CDR2 SYGVNS. CDR3 length equals 13 residues. V was cut by 3 bases and J by 10 bases, with 13 bases left in between. The CDR3 coding sequence is TGTGCCAGCAGTGAGTCAGGCCTTGGAGAGCAGTTCTTC. Translated: CASSESGLGEQFF.

The genes are TRBV6-6 and TRBJ2-5; D remains ambiguous. The last part of the DNA fits TRBJ2-7 better; the J call may be wrong. The CDR3 is made up of 10 amino acids. Germline values: CDR1 MNHNY, CDR2 SVGAGI (reference sequence). The CDR3 spells CASSRNEQYF. The CDR3 DNA reads TGTGCCAGCAGTCGTAACGAGCAGTACTTC.